This TCR beta chain stems from a study of T cells expressing NK-cell markers. Across the study: It was sorted CD3+CD56+NKG2C+, CD3+CD56+NKG2C- and CD3+CD56-NKG2C+ T cells that supplied the TCR beta repertoires.

Worth noting for this clonotype: What it binds is not known.

Germline V gene sequence: CDR1 DFQATT, CDR2 SNEGSKA (reference sequence). The CDR3 has 14 amino acids. TCRdb reworked the 5' RACE reads into one entry per CDR3 protein, no DNA. The sample is made up of roughly 170,000 distinct CDR3 sequences, and the top ten hold roughly 18% of it. Study outcomes and limitations: About 1.0-7.0% of CD8+ T cells in roughly six donors belonged to dominant NKG2C+ clonotypes. Specificity for HCMV among expanded NKG2C+ T cell clones was not established. Several of the donors also had these clonotypes leading their CD3+CD56-NKG2C+ fraction.

The TCR sequence derives from a woman aged 18 to 75 in good health. Sequenced: blood T cells: a sorted CD56 or NKG2C T cell subset, CD4+ or CD8+ T cells, or bulk PBMC T cells (not recorded which). This chain links TRBV20-1 with TRBJ2-5; as DNA is missing, the TRBD1 call by TCRdb cannot be tested. The CDR3 sequence: CSAPQWTGDKTQYF.